These T cell receptor beta chains were read from a single sample in a study of cytomegalovirus exposure and HLA in healthy donors. TCRdb's table, derived via immunoSEQ multiplex PCR, lists solely in-frame clones and lacks some. The sample includes 120,000 or so clones, under 90% seen only once; the top ten take about 3.5%. The sequenced material came from PBMCs. These TCRs come from a woman between 40 and 50 years old in good health and CMV-seropositive. CDR3s include the opening cysteine and the closing phenylalanine or tryptophan. D genes are given only for firm matches. Size is stated for part of the rows, as once, few or many counts, or as a class when the clone is expanded.

j_gene | abundance | v_gene | d_gene | CDR3aa | CDR3nt
TRBJ2-1 | NA | TRBV30 | TRBD1 | CAWSAPGTVYNEQFF | TGTGCCTGGAGTGCCCCTGGGACAGTCTACAATGAGCAGTTCTTC
TRBJ2-7 | NA | TRBV7-7 | TRBD1 | CASSLAVGDRVYF | TGTGCTAGCAGCTTAGCTGTGGGGGACAGGGTGTACTTC
TRBJ2-7 | NA | TRBV7-9 | NA | CASSTTGVNYEQYF | TGTGCCAGCAGCACCACGGGTGTCAACTACGAGCAGTACTTC
TRBJ1-5 | NA | TRBV23-1 | TRBD1 | CASSHSGTEDQPQHF | TGCGCCAGCAGTCATTCGGGGACAGAAGATCAGCCCCAGCATTTT
TRBJ1-5 | NA | TRBV27 | TRBD1 | CASSLYRGQDQPQHF | TGTGCCAGCAGTCTCTACAGGGGGCAGGATCAGCCCCAGCATTTT
TRBJ2-1 | NA | TRBV5-1 | NA | CASSLASDSGNSYNEQFF | TGCGCCAGCAGCTTGGCCAGTGATAGCGGAAATTCCTACAATGAGCAGTTCTTC
TRBJ2-1 | NA | TRBV9 | NA | CASSLGGGQFF | TGTGCCAGCAGCCTCGGGGGAGGGCAGTTCTTC
TRBJ2-7 | NA | TRBV11-3 | NA | CASSLGDNYSYEQYF | TGTGCCAGCAGCTTAGGGGACAACTACTCCTACGAGCAGTACTTC
TRBJ1-1 | NA | TRBV5-1 | NA | CASSFSRGDTEAFF | TGCGCCAGCAGCTTTAGCAGGGGCGACACTGAAGCTTTCTTT
TRBJ2-1 | few | TRBV6-1 | TRBD2 | CASSELAGSYNEQFF | TGTGCCAGCAGTGAACTAGCGGGCTCCTACAATGAGCAGTTCTTC
TRBJ2-1 | NA | TRBV2 | TRBD2 | CASSEYGRMGNEQFF | TGTGCCAGCAGTGAATACGGGAGGATGGGCAATGAGCAGTTCTTC
TRBJ1-1 | NA | TRBV27 | NA | CASLRGGVEAFF | TGTGCCAGCCTAAGAGGGGGGGTAGAAGCTTTCTTT
TRBJ2-1 | NA | TRBV7-9 | TRBD2 | CASSLRETSGRSLHEQFF | TGTGCCAGCAGCTTAAGGGAAACTAGCGGGAGATCGCTGCATGAGCAGTTCTTC
TRBJ1-4 | once | TRBV11-2 | NA | CASGGGNNEKLFF | TGTGCCAGCGGGGGGGGAAATAATGAAAAACTGTTTTTT
TRBJ1-2 | NA | TRBV2 | NA | CASSEQGPSTGGYTF | TGTGCCAGCAGTGAACAGGGGCCCTCAACGGGGGGCTACACCTTC
TRBJ2-1 | NA | TRBV19 | TRBD1 | CASGQVRGEQFF | TGTGCCAGTGGACAGGTCCGTGGTGAGCAGTTCTTC
TRBJ2-5 | NA | TRBV5-1 | TRBD1 | CASSLVAGQGGQEQYF | TGCGCCAGCAGCTTAGTTGCGGGACAGGGGGGTCAGGAGCAGTACTTC
TRBJ2-1 | NA | TRBV6-1 | NA | CASSESEEQFF | TGTGCCAGCAGTGAATCGGAGGAGCAGTTCTTC
TRBJ1-1 | NA | TRBV7-8 | TRBD1 | CASSLTEGQINTEAFF | TGTGCCAGCAGCTTGACAGAGGGACAGATTAACACTGAAGCTTTCTTT
TRBJ2-7 | NA | TRBV4-1 | NA | CASSQDTGRWYEQYF | TGCGCCAGCAGCCAAGATACTGGCAGGTGGTACGAGCAGTACTTC
TRBJ1-2 | once | TRBV30 | TRBD1 | CAWSPPGTGGRTGYTF | TGTGCCTGGAGTCCTCCCGGGACAGGTGGTCGTACTGGCTACACCTTC
TRBJ2-7 | NA | TRBV10-3 | NA | CAISVEGVHEQYF | TGTGCCATCAGTGTCGAGGGAGTCCACGAGCAGTACTTC
TRBJ2-1 | NA | TRBV11-2 | TRBD1 | CASSSHRGRYNEQFF | TGTGCCAGCAGCTCCCACAGGGGGCGGTACAATGAGCAGTTCTTC
TRBJ1-1 | NA | TRBV5-6 | TRBD1 | CASSSWDRGPYTEAFF | TGTGCCAGCAGCAGTTGGGACAGGGGGCCGTACACTGAAGCTTTCTTT
TRBJ1-1 | NA | TRBV7-3 | NA | CASSSGTRVTEAFF | TGTGCCAGCAGCTCTGGGACAAGGGTCACTGAAGCTTTCTTT
TRBJ2-3 | few | TRBV6-1 | NA | CASSGSTDTQYF | TGTGCCAGCAGCGGGAGCACAGATACGCAGTATTTT
TRBJ1-3 | NA | TRBV5-6 | NA | CASTATLGAISGNTIYF | TGTGCCAGCACCGCGACCCTGGGGGCCATCTCTGGAAACACCATATATTTT
TRBJ1-1 | NA | TRBV7-2 | TRBD1 | CASSGRQGSGEAFF | TGTGCCAGCAGCGGACGACAGGGTTCGGGTGAAGCTTTCTTT
TRBJ1-3 | NA | TRBV11-3 | TRBD1 | CASSQGDGNTIYF | TGTGCCAGCAGCCAGGGGGATGGAAACACCATATATTTT
TRBJ2-1 | NA | TRBV7-2 | TRBD2 | CASSLGSWGLAGGHEQFF | TGTGCCAGCAGCTTAGGTTCTTGGGGACTAGCGGGAGGTCATGAGCAGTTCTTC
TRBJ2-1 | NA | TRBV18 | NA | CASSHTRDRQSSYNEQFF | TGTGCCAGCTCACACACGCGGGACCGACAAAGCTCCTACAATGAGCAGTTCTTC
TRBJ1-1 | NA | TRBV10-1 | NA | CASSESGVGTEAFF | TGCGCCAGCAGTGAGAGCGGGGTAGGCACTGAAGCTTTCTTT
TRBJ1-4 | NA | TRBV28 | TRBD1 | CATDPTGQPNEKLFF | TGTGCCACAGATCCGACGGGACAGCCTAATGAAAAACTGTTTTTT
TRBJ2-7 | once | TRBV9 | TRBD1 | CASSHGQGDSYEQYF | TGTGCCAGCAGTCACGGACAGGGGGACTCCTACGAGCAGTACTTC
TRBJ2-7 | NA | TRBV5-5 | NA | CASSFPSDEQYF | TGTGCCAGCAGCTTCCCGAGCGACGAGCAGTACTTC
TRBJ1-5 | NA | TRBV28 | NA | CASTLRVGNQPQHF | TGTGCCAGCACCTTGCGGGTAGGAAATCAGCCCCAGCATTTT
TRBJ2-2 | NA | TRBV18 | NA | CASSRGEAARGELFF | TGTGCCAGCTCACGGGGGGAAGCGGCGCGCGGGGAGCTGTTTTTT
TRBJ2-7 | NA | TRBV18 | TRBD1 | CASSPRTGRFPLYEQYF | TGTGCCAGCTCACCCAGGACAGGGAGGTTCCCACTCTACGAGCAGTACTTC
TRBJ2-1 | NA | TRBV5-4 | TRBD2 | CASSRAGGYNEQFF | TGTGCCAGCAGCCGGGCGGGGGGCTACAATGAGCAGTTCTTC
TRBJ2-3 | NA | TRBV6-4 | NA | CASSDRGHRTDTQYF | TGTGCCAGCAGTGACCGCGGGCATCGCACAGATACGCAGTATTTT
TRBJ2-5 | NA | TRBV2 | TRBD2 | CASTENLAEGTQYF | TGTGCCAGCACCGAGAACCTAGCGGAGGGGACCCAGTACTTC
TRBJ2-7 | NA | TRBV23-1 | NA | CASRTLRRDPTYEQYF | TGCGCCAGCAGGACTTTAAGGCGAGATCCGACCTACGAGCAGTACTTC
TRBJ2-5 | NA | TRBV7-9 | NA | CASSSNLISGETQYF | TGTGCCAGCAGCTCCAACCTCATAAGCGGTGAGACCCAGTACTTC
TRBJ2-5 | NA | TRBV13 | TRBD2 | CASSPDPAGGSETQYF | TGTGCCAGCAGCCCCGATCCGGCGGGAGGATCGGAGACCCAGTACTTC